This TCR beta chain was sequenced during a study of CD8 T cells in ankylosing spondylitis. This clonotype was seen repeatedly, ten times or more. Its antigen is unidentified. MiXCR was run by TCRdb on the 5' RACE reads, yielding one entry per CDR3 protein. The sample consists of 30,000 to 40,000 distinct CDR3 sequences, about 3% of them appearing once. Trimming cost V 4 bases and J 6 bases, with 18 bases left between them. Germline CDR1 SGDLS, CDR2 YYNGEE. There are 15 residues in the CDR3. Regarding the study as a whole: Matched ankylosing spondylitis synovial fluid reportedly contained a significantly enriched population of disease-linked clones. Disease-linked clones bore a CD8+ phenotype, appearing relatively rarely in peripheral blood.

The sequenced material came from blood, either unsorted or a sorted T cell fraction (not recorded which). This chain links TRBV9 with TRBJ2-3; a possible D gene is TRBD2 (5 bases). This receptor was obtained from a male donor with ankylosing spondylitis or in good health (not recorded which). CDR3 DNA: TGTGCCAGCAGCTCCAGCCCCGGGGTCTCGGATACGCAGTATTTT. It is translated as CASSSSPGVSDTQYF.